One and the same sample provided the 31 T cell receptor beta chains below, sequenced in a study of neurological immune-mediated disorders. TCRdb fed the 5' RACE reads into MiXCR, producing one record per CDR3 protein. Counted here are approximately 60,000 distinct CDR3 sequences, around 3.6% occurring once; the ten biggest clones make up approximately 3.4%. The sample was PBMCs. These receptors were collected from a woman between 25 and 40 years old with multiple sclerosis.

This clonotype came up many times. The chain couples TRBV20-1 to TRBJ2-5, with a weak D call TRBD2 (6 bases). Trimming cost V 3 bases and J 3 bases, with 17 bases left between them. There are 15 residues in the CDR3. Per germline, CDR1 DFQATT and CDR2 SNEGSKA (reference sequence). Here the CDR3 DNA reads TGCAGTGCTAGCCACCTGCGGGGCAGGGAAGAGACCCAGTACTTC. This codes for CSASHLRGREETQYF.

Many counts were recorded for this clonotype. DNA of the CDR3: TGTGCCAGCAGTCCAACAGGGCTTAGCAATCAGCCCCAGCATTTT. Translated: CASSPTGLSNQPQHF. The chain joins TRBV6-5 to TRBJ1-5, with D maybe TRBD1 (6 bases). V was cut by 5 bases and J by 0 bases, with 11 bases left in between. There are 15 residues in the CDR3. From germline, CDR1 is MNHEY and CDR2 SVGAGI.

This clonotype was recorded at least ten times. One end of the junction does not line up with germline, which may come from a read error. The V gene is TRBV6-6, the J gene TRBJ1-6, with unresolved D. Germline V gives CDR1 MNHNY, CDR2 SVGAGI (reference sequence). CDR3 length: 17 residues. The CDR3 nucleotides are TGTGCCAGCAGTTACTGGTCGTTACAGAATTATAATTCACCCCTCAACTTT. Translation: CASSYWSLQNYNSPLNF.

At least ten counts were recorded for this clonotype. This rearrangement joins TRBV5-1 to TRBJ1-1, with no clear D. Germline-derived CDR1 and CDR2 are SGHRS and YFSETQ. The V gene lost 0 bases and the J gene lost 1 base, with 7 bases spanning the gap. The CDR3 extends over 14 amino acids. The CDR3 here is CASSLAPENTEAFF. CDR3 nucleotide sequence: TGCGCCAGCAGCTTGGCCCCGGAGAACACTGAAGCTTTCTTT.

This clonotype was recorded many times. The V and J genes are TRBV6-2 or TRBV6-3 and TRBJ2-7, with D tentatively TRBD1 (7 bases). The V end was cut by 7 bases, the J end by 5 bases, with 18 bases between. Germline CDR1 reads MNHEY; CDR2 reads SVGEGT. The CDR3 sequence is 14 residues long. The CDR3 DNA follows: TGTGCCAGCACCCCCCGATCAGGGGGGAACGAGCAGTACTTC. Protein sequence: CASTPRSGGNEQYF.

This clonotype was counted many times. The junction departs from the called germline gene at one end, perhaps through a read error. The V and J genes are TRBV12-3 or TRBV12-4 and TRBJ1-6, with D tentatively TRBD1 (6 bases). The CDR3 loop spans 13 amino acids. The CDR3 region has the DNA TGTGCCAGCAGTTTAGACGGCCGGGGGCCCCTCAACTTT. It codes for CASSLDGRGPLNF.

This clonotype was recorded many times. The CDR3: CASSLRADTDTQYF. The CDR3 DNA is TGTGCCAGCAGCTTAAGGGCAGATACAGATACGCAGTATTTT. The V gene is TRBV7-2, the J gene TRBJ2-3; no clear D gene. In germline, CDR1 is SGHTA, CDR2 FQGNSA. CDR3 length equals 14 residues. Between the trimmed V and J ends, which lost 2 bases and 3 bases, there was a span of 9 bases.

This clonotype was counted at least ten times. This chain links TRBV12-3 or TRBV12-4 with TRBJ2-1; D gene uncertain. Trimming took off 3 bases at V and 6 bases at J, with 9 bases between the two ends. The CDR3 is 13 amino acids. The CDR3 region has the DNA TGTGCCAGCAGTTTTTTGACGCCCAATGAGCAGTTCTTC. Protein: CASSFLTPNEQFF.

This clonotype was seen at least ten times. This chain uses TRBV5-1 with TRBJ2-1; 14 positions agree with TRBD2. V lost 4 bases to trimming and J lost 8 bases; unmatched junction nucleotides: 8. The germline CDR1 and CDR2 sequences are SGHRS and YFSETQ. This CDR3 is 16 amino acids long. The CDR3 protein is CASSLRLAGGPHEQFF. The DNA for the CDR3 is TGCGCCAGCAGCCTTAGACTAGCGGGGGGGCCGCATGAGCAGTTCTTC.

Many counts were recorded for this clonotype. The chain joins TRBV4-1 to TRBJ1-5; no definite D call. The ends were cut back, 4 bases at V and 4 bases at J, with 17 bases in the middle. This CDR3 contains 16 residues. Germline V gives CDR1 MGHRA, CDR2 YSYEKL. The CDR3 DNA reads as TGCGCCAGCAGCCCAGTCCCCGGAGACGGAAATCAGCCCCAGCATTTT. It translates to CASSPVPGDGNQPQHF.

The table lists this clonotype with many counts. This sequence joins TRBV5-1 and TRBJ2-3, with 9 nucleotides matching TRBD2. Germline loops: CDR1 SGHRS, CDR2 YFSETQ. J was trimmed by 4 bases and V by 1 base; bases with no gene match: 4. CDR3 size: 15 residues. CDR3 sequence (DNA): TGCGCCAGCAGCTTGAGGCTAGCGGGACCAGATACGCAGTATTTT. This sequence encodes CASSLRLAGPDTQYF. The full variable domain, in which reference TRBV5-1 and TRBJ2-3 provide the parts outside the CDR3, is KAGVTQTPRYLIKTRGQQVTLSCSPISGHRSVSWYQQTPGQGLQFLFEYFSETQRNKGNFPGRFSGRQFSNSRSEMNVSTLELGDSALYLCASSLRLAGPDTQYFGPGTRLTVL.

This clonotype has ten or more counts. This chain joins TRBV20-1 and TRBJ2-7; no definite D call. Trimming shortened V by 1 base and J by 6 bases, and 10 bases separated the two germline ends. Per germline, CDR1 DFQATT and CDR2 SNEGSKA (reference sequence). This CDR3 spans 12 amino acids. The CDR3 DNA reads TGCAGTGCTAGAGCTCTCCCTTTCGAGCAGTACTTC. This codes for CSARALPFEQYF.

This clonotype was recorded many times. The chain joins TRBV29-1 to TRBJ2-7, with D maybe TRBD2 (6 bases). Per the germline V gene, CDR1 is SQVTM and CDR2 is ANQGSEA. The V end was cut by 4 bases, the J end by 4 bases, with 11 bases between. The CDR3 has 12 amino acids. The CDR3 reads CSVGRAGYEQYF. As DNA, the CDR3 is TGCAGCGTTGGGAGGGCCGGGTACGAGCAGTACTTC.

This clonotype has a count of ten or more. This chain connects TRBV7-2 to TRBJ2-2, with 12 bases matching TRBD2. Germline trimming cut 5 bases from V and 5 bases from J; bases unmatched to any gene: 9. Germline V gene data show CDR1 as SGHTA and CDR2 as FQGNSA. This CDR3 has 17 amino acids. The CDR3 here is CASSLRLAGVRTGELFF. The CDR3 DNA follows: TGTGCCAGCAGCCTCCGACTAGCGGGAGTTCGGACCGGGGAGCTGTTTTTT.

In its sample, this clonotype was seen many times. The DNA of the CDR3 is TGCGCCAGCAGCCGTCTAGGACAGGGGCCCTTTGGAGATGAGCAGTTCTTC. Translating gives CASSRLGQGPFGDEQFF. This chain uses TRBV5-1 with TRBJ2-1; 9 nucleotides match TRBD1. The germline V gene encodes CDR1 SGHRS and CDR2 YFSETQ. There are 17 residues in the CDR3. The trim removed 4 bases at V and 8 bases at J, leaving 16 bases unmatched. Supplemented by reference TRBV5-1 and TRBJ2-1, the full variable domain reads KAGVTQTPRYLIKTRGQQVTLSCSPISGHRSVSWYQQTPGQGLQFLFEYFSETQRNKGNFPGRFSGRQFSNSRSEMNVSTLELGDSALYLCASSRLGQGPFGDEQFFGPGTRLTVL.

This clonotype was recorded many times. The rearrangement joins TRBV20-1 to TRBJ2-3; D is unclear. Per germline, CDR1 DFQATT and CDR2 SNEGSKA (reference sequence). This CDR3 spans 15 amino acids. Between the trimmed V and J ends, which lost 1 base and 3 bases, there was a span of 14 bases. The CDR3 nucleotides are TGCAGTGCTAGAGCACCAGGAAGAGGAACAGATACGCAGTATTTT. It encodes CSARAPGRGTDTQYF.

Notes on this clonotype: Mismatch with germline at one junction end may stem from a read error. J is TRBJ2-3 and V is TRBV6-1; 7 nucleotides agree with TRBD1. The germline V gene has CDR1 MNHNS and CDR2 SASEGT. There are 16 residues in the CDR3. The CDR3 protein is CVSRLRDRGLADTQYF. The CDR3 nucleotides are TGTGTCAGCAGACTCCGGGACAGAGGGTTAGCAGATACGCAGTATTTT.

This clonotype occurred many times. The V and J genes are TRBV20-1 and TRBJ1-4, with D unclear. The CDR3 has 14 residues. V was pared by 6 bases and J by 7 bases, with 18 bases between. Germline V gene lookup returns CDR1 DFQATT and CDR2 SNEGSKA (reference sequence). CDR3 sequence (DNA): TGCAGTGCCGCGGACCGGGAGTTCGTTGAAAAACTGTTTTTT. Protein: CSAADREFVEKLFF.

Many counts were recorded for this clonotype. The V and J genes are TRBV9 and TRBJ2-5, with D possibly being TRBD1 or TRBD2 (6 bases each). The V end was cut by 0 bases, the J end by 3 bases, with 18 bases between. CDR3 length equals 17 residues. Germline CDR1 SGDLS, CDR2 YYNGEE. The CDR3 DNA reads TGTGCCAGCAGCGTAGATCCCCCGGGGGCCTCGAAAGAGACCCAGTACTTC. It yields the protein CASSVDPPGASKETQYF.

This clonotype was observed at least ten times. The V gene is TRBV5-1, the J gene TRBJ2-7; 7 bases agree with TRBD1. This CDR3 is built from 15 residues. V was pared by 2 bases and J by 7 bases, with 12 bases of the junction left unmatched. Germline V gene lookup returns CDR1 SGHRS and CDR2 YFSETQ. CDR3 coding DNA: TGCGCCAGCAGCTTCGGGGACAGCCTCGAGGGAGAGCAGTACTTC. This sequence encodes CASSFGDSLEGEQYF.

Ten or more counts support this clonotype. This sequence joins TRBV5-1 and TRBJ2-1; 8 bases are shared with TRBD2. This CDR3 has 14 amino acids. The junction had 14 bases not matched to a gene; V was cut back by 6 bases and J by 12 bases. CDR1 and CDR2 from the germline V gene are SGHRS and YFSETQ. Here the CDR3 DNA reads TGCGCCAGCAAACCTATAGCGGGGTCCGCCGGGCAGTTCTTC. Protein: CASKPIAGSAGQFF.

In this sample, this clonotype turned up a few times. The CDR3, as DNA: TGTGCCAGCAGACCACAGGTCCGTTCTGAAGCTTTCTTT. As protein: CASRPQVRSEAFF. The V call is TRBV6-2 or TRBV6-3, the J call TRBJ1-1, with a possible D match to TRBD1 (5 bases). The germline V and J ends were trimmed by 6 bases and 6 bases, with 14 bases remaining between them. Germline V gene sequence: CDR1 MNHEY, CDR2 SVGEGT. The CDR3 spans 13 residues.

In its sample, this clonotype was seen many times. This chain's CDR3 is CASSSPRGGTSSYNEQFF. DNA for the CDR3: TGCGCCAGCAGCTCCCCCAGGGGGGGGACATCCTCCTACAATGAGCAGTTCTTC. The gene calls are TRBV5-1 and TRBJ2-1; possibly TRBD1 or TRBD2 for D (7 bases each). The CDR3 runs to 18 residues. Trimming left V 3 bases short and J 0 bases short, with 19 bases between. Looked up from germline, CDR1 is SGHRS and CDR2 is YFSETQ. Using reference TRBV5-1 and TRBJ2-1 for the parts outside the CDR3, the full variable domain is KAGVTQTPRYLIKTRGQQVTLSCSPISGHRSVSWYQQTPGQGLQFLFEYFSETQRNKGNFPGRFSGRQFSNSRSEMNVSTLELGDSALYLCASSSPRGGTSSYNEQFFGPGTRLTVL.

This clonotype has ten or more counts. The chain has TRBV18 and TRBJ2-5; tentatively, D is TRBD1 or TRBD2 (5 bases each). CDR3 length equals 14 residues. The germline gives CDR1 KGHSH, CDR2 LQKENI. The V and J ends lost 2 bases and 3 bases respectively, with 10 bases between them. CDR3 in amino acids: CASSPTGPEETQYF. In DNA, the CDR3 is TGTGCCAGCTCACCAACGGGGCCCGAAGAGACCCAGTACTTC.

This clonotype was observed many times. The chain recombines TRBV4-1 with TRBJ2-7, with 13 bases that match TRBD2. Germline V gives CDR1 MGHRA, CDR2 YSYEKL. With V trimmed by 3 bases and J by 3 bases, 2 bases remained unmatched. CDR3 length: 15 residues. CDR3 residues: CASSQGLAGNYEQYF. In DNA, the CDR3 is TGCGCCAGCAGCCAGGGACTAGCGGGGAACTACGAGCAGTACTTC.

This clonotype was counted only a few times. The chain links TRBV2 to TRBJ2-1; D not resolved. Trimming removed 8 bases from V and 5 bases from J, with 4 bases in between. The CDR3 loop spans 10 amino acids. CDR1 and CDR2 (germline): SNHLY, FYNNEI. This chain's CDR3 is CASGNNEQFF. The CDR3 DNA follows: TGTGCCAGCGGTAACAATGAGCAGTTCTTC.

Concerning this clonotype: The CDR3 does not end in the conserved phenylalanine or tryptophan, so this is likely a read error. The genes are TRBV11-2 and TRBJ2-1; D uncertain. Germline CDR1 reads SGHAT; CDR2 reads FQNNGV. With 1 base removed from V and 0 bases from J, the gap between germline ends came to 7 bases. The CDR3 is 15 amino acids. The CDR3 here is CASSLAGSSYNEQFI. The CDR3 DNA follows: TGTGCCAGCAGCTTAGCCGGAAGCTCCTACAATGAGCAGTTCATC.

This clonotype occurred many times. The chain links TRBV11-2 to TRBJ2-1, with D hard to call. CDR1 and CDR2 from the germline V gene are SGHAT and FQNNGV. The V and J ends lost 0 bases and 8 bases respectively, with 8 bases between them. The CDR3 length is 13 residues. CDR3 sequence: CASSLDLRDEQFF. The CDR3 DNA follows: TGTGCCAGCAGCTTAGATCTCCGGGATGAGCAGTTCTTC.

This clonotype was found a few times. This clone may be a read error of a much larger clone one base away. CDR3 sequence reads: CSARDTSTYGYTF. CDR3 coding DNA: TGCAGTGCTAGAGATACCAGTACCTATGGCTACACCTTC. This chain uses TRBV20-1 with TRBJ1-2; D is unclear. V lost 0 bases and J lost 4, with 9 bases in between. CDR1 and CDR2 from the germline V gene are DFQATT and SNEGSKA (reference sequence). The CDR3 has 13 residues.

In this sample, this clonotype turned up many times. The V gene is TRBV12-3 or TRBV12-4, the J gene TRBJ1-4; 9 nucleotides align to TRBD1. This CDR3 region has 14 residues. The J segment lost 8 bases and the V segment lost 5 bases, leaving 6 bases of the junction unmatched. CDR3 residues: CASSPRDRVEKLFF. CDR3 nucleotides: TGTGCCAGCAGTCCCCGGGACAGGGTAGAAAAACTGTTTTTT.

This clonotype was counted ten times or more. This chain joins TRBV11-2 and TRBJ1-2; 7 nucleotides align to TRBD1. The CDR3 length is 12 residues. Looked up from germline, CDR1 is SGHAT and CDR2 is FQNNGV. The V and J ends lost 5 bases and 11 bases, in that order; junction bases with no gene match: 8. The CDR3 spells CASSATGKSYTF. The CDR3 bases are TGTGCCAGCAGCGCGACAGGGAAGTCATACACCTTC.